Reported below is one T cell receptor beta chain. The method was immunoSEQ multiplex PCR; TCRdb's version includes in-frame clones alone and lacks a portion of them. This sample has around 150,000 clones; roughly 92% occur once, and the top ten carry around 0.28%. The V and J ends lost 3 bases and 7 bases, in that order; junction bases with no gene match: 6. The CDR3 covers 14 residues. In germline, CDR1 is SGHDT, CDR2 YYEEEE. This record belongs to a study of OX40 agonist ivuxolimab in advanced cancers. The sequence was obtained from an adult with an advanced solid tumor such as melanoma, head and neck, liver or kidney cancer. The genes are TRBV5-6 and TRBJ2-2, with 7 bases identical to TRBD1. The sequencing here drew on CD4+ or CD8+ T cells sorted from blood, taken in a trial of the OX40 agonist ivuxolimab. Written as DNA, the CDR3 is TGTGCCAGCAGCTCGGACAGGCTGGTCGGGGAGCTGTTTTTT. As protein: CASSSDRLVGELFF.